A single sample gave rise to the 4 T cell receptor beta chains below, sequenced in a study of blood T cell repertoires in COVID-19. Sequenced by immunoSEQ multiplex PCR; TCRdb stores in-frame clones only, minus some. The sample has around 140,000 clones, roughly 87% seen once. The sequenced material came from peripheral blood. The receptors were gathered from a woman aged 50 to 65 with acute or convalescent COVID-19.

V is TRBV18 and J is TRBJ1-1; 7 bases are a match to TRBD1. V shed 5 bases, J shed 1 base, and the junction held 10 bases outside the gene matches. In germline, CDR1 is KGHSH, CDR2 LQKENI. The CDR3 loop spans 16 amino acids. The CDR3 is CASSSPDRLQNTEAFF. The CDR3, as DNA: TGTGCCAGCTCATCCCCGGACAGGCTTCAGAACACTGAAGCTTTCTTT.

The chain links TRBV18 to TRBJ2-7; TRBD1 aligns across 11 bases. Germline V gives CDR1 KGHSH, CDR2 LQKENI. The CDR3 contains 14 residues. V dropped 3 bases and J dropped 3; count of bases not matched to a gene: 1. The DNA for the CDR3 is TGTGCCAGCTCACCTGGGACAGGGGGCTACGAGCAGTACTTC. As protein: CASSPGTGGYEQYF.

The rearrangement joins TRBV30 to TRBJ1-2, with a tentative D call TRBD1 (5 bases). The CDR3 totals 13 residues. CDR1 is GTSNPN, CDR2 SVGIG, per germline (reference sequence). The ends were cut back, 4 bases at V and 4 bases at J, with 13 bases in the middle. The CDR3 is CAWNPGTLYGYTF. The CDR3 DNA follows: TGTGCCTGGAACCCCGGGACTCTCTATGGCTACACCTTC.

The chain couples TRBV5-1 to TRBJ2-4, with D possibly TRBD2 on 5 matching bases. The CDR3 is made up of 14 amino acids. Per germline, CDR1 SGHRS and CDR2 YFSETQ. V lost 2 bases to trimming and J lost 6 bases, with 12 bases between them. CDR3 amino acids: CASSLRGRGNIQYF. CDR3 bases: TGCGCCAGCAGCTTAAGAGGACGGGGAAACATTCAGTACTTC.